These T cell receptor beta chains were read from a single sample in a study of T cell responses to AZD1222 COVID-19 vaccine. Repertoires were generated with immunoSEQ multiplex PCR, while TCRdb's copy carries only in-frame clones and drops some. The sample has around 92,000 clones, about 91% seen once; the top ten hold 7.5%. The sample was peripheral blood, taken on day 0 of AZD1222 vaccination. Source of these receptors: an adult in good health. Each CDR3 is given with its conserved first and last residue. The order of the fields is clone size, CDR3 length, J gene, D gene, V gene, CDR3 DNA, CDR3 protein. The D gene is left open where the match is weak. Clone size is stated in some rows and not others, as once, few, many or a class when expanded.

. | 17 | TRBJ2-1 | . | TRBV7-6 | TGTGCCAGCAGCCCCTCGAGGACGGGAGACGCGAGGAGTGAGCAGTTCTTC | CASSPSRTGDARSEQFF
. | 8 | TRBJ1-1 | . | TRBV5-1 | TGCGCCAGCAATGGGGCTTTCTTT | CASNGAFF
. | 14 | TRBJ1-4 | TRBD1 | TRBV5-1 | TGCGCCAGCAGCTGGGACAGTTACAATGAAAAACTGTTTTTT | CASSWDSYNEKLFF
once | 13 | TRBJ2-3 | . | TRBV13 | TGTGCCAGCAGCTTAGAGGGGACAGATACGCAGTATTTT | CASSLEGTDTQYF
. | 12 | TRBJ2-2 | . | TRBV25-1 | TGTGCCAGCAGTCAGAACACCGGGGAGCTGTTTTTT | CASSQNTGELFF
. | 14 | TRBJ2-7 | TRBD2 | TRBV18 | TGTGCCAGCTCACAACCAGGGACTAGCGGGATGCAGTACTTC | CASSQPGTSGMQYF
. | 12 | TRBJ2-3 | . | TRBV11-1 | TGTGCCAGCAGCCCGTCATGGGATACGCAGTATTTT | CASSPSWDTQYF
. | 16 | TRBJ2-3 | TRBD2 | TRBV3-1/TRBV3-2 | TGTGCCAGCAGCGTACGACTAGCGGGAGTTAGAGATACGCAGTATTTT | CASSVRLAGVRDTQYF
. | 14 | TRBJ1-3 | . | TRBV19 | TGTGCCAGTAGCGGACTGTACTCTGGAAACACCATATATTTT | CASSGLYSGNTIYF
. | 15 | TRBJ2-1 | TRBD2 | TRBV6-5 | TGTGCCAGCAGTAGCCACGGGAGGCTCCACAATGAGCAGTTCTTC | CASSSHGRLHNEQFF
. | 17 | TRBJ1-1 | TRBD1 | TRBV7-9 | TGTGCCAGCATAACGAAGAACAGGGGCGGGTGGAACACTGAAGCTTTCTTT | CASITKNRGGWNTEAFF
. | 16 | TRBJ2-7 | TRBD2 | TRBV6-5 | TGTGCCAGCAGCTACAGGTCCCGGACTAGCGGGAGCGAGCAGTACTTC | CASSYRSRTSGSEQYF
. | 15 | TRBJ2-2 | . | TRBV19 | TGTGCCAGTAGTATAGGGGGTTTTCCGTCCGGGGAGCTGTTTTTT | CASSIGGFPSGELFF
. | 16 | TRBJ2-3 | TRBD1 | TRBV4-1 | TGCGCCAGCAGCCAAGGCCCGGGACAGGGGGAAGATACGCAGTATTTT | CASSQGPGQGEDTQYF
. | 15 | TRBJ1-3 | TRBD1 | TRBV13 | TGTGCCAGCAGCATCCGGGACAGGGCTAGAAACACCATATATTTT | CASSIRDRARNTIYF
. | 14 | TRBJ1-1 | . | TRBV19 | TGTGCCAGTAGTATAGCCACAGGGAGCACTGAAGCTTTCTTT | CASSIATGSTEAFF
. | 15 | TRBJ2-1 | . | TRBV7-3 | TGTGCCAGCAGTCTTAGCGCAACCTCCTACAATGAGCAGTTCTTC | CASSLSATSYNEQFF
. | 16 | TRBJ1-3 | TRBD1 | TRBV13 | TGTGCCAGCAGCTCCCCCCGGGACAGCTCTGGAAACACCATATATTTT | CASSSPRDSSGNTIYF
. | 17 | TRBJ1-3 | . | TRBV7-3 | TGTGCCAGCAGCCCTAACCCCGAAGCTTGGGCTGGAAACACCATATATTTT | CASSPNPEAWAGNTIYF
. | 12 | TRBJ1-2 | . | TRBV4-1 | TGCGCCAGCAGCCAACGGACCTATGGCTACACCTTC | CASSQRTYGYTF
. | 11 | TRBJ2-5 | . | TRBV28 | TGTGCCAGCAGTTTTCGGGAGACCCAGTACTTC | CASSFRETQYF
. | 12 | TRBJ2-4 | . | TRBV6-2/TRBV6-3 | TGTGCCAGCAGTCCGACGGAGGACATTCAGTACTTC | CASSPTEDIQYF
. | 14 | TRBJ2-2 | TRBD2 | TRBV3-1/TRBV3-2 | TGTGCCAGCAGGAGTAGCGGGGGTACCGGGGAGCTGTTTTTT | CASRSSGGTGELFF
. | 12 | TRBJ1-1 | TRBD1 | TRBV6-5 | TGTGCCAGCACCGGGACAGGAACCGAAGCTTTCTTT | CASTGTGTEAFF
. | 16 | TRBJ2-7 | TRBD1 | TRBV7-6 | TGTGCCAGCAGCTCGCGGGGACAGGCCCCACTATACGAGCAGTACTTC | CASSSRGQAPLYEQYF
. | 16 | TRBJ2-3 | . | TRBV7-2 | TGTGCCAGCAGCCCTAGGCGGGATTCTCAATCAGATACGCAGTATTTT | CASSPRRDSQSDTQYF
. | 17 | TRBJ2-3 | TRBD2 | TRBV5-4 | TGTGCCAGCAGCTCTTACATAGCGGGGGCCAGCACAGATACGCAGTATTTT | CASSSYIAGASTDTQYF
. | 15 | TRBJ2-7 | . | TRBV9 | TGTGCCAGCAGCGTAGCTACAGGGACAAGGAACGAGCAGTACTTC | CASSVATGTRNEQYF
. | 13 | TRBJ2-5 | . | TRBV6-2/TRBV6-3 | TGTGCCAGCAGTTACAGGGGGATGGAGACCCAGTACTTC | CASSYRGMETQYF
. | 12 | TRBJ1-4 | . | TRBV29-1 | TGCAGCGTGTGGGGGGGAAGTGAAAAACTGTTTTTT | CSVWGGSEKLFF
. | 15 | TRBJ1-5 | . | TRBV5-1 | TGCGCCAGCAGCTTATCAGGAGGGGGGAGACAGCCCCAGCATTTT | CASSLSGGGRQPQHF
. | 13 | TRBJ2-1 | TRBD1 | TRBV7-2 | TGTGCCAGCAGCTTAGAAGGGACAGGGTTCCAGTTCTTC | CASSLEGTGFQFF
. | 15 | TRBJ2-1 | . | TRBV7-3 | TGTGCCAGCAGCCCCAACCCAGGGGCCTACAATGAGCAGTTCTTC | CASSPNPGAYNEQFF
. | 13 | TRBJ1-6 | . | TRBV2 | TGTGCCAGCCTCTCGATCTCTAATTCACCCCTCCACTTT | CASLSISNSPLHF
. | 15 | TRBJ2-7 | TRBD1 | TRBV10-3 | TGTGCCATCAGCATGGGACAGGGGCGGTCCTACGAGCAGTACTTC | CAISMGQGRSYEQYF
. | 13 | TRBJ1-1 | . | TRBV3-1/TRBV3-2 | TGTGCCAGCAGCCAAGTGGAGGACACTGAAGCTTTCTTT | CASSQVEDTEAFF
. | 14 | TRBJ1-5 | . | TRBV5-4 | TGTGCCAGCAGCTTTGGGGGGGTGCGAGAGCCCCAGCATTTT | CASSFGGVREPQHF
. | 14 | TRBJ2-1 | . | TRBV28 | TGTGCCAGCAGGCCAGGGGGGTCGTACAATGAGCAGTTCTTC | CASRPGGSYNEQFF
once | 15 | TRBJ2-7 | . | TRBV5-6 | TGTGCCAGCAGCCCCAAGAGCTCCAGGGTCTACGAGCAGTACTTC | CASSPKSSRVYEQYF
few | 18 | TRBJ1-4 | . | TRBV7-9 | TGTGCCAGCCGCCCCTTAGAGACGGAGCCCGCAACTAATGAAAAACTGTTTTTT | CASRPLETEPATNEKLFF
. | 15 | TRBJ2-7 | . | TRBV6-5 | TGTGCCAGCAGTTACTCGAGCTTAGCTCCCTACGAGCAGTACTTC | CASSYSSLAPYEQYF
. | 17 | TRBJ1-1 | TRBD1 | TRBV5-4 | TGTGCCAGCAGCTCTGGCGGACAGGGAAAATGGAACACTGAAGCTTTCTTT | CASSSGGQGKWNTEAFF
. | 14 | TRBJ2-1 | . | TRBV5-4 | TGTGCCAGCAGCCGGAGTGGGACCTACAATGAGCAGTTCTTC | CASSRSGTYNEQFF
. | 14 | TRBJ2-7 | TRBD1 | TRBV7-8 | TGTGCCAGCAGCTTAGCTACTACAGGGGGCGAGCAGTACTTC | CASSLATTGGEQYF
. | 17 | TRBJ1-1 | TRBD1 | TRBV7-9 | TGTGCCAGCAGCTTGAACAGGGGGCGGAGACCGAGAACTGAAGCTTTCTTT | CASSLNRGRRPRTEAFF
. | 17 | TRBJ2-1 | TRBD1 | TRBV24-1 | TGTGCCACCAGTCCCTCCTCCGGGACAGGGGGCCAGAATGAGCAGTTCTTC | CATSPSSGTGGQNEQFF
. | 14 | TRBJ1-1 | TRBD1 | TRBV5-1 | TGCGCCAGCAGCAAAGACAGGGCGAACACTGAAGCTTTCTTT | CASSKDRANTEAFF
. | 14 | TRBJ1-1 | TRBD1 | TRBV6-5 | TGTGCCAGCAGTCAACAGGGGTCGCACACTGAAGCTTTCTTT | CASSQQGSHTEAFF
. | 14 | TRBJ1-2 | . | TRBV30 | TGTGCCTGGAGTGTTTTCCCCGCTAACTATGGCTACACCTTC | CAWSVFPANYGYTF
. | 15 | TRBJ2-7 | TRBD1 | TRBV5-4 | TGTGCCAGCAGCCCTGAGCGGGACAGGGGCCACGAGCAGTACTTC | CASSPERDRGHEQYF
. | 22 | TRBJ1-6 | . | TRBV7-9 | TGTGCCAGCACTAATTTCCTTTTCCTCGGAATTCAGGGGAGCTCCTATAATTCACCCCTCCACTTT | CASTNFLFLGIQGSSYNSPLHF
. | 13 | TRBJ1-2 | . | TRBV7-8 | TGTGCCAGCAGCCTTCCAGACAGCTATGGCTACACCTTC | CASSLPDSYGYTF
few | 16 | TRBJ1-5 | . | TRBV3-1/TRBV3-2 | TGTGCCAGCAGCCAAGGTTCGGTCGAGGGAAATCAGCCCCAGCATTTT | CASSQGSVEGNQPQHF
. | 18 | TRBJ2-4 | . | TRBV3-1/TRBV3-2 | TGTGCCAGCAGCCAAGATCGGCTACCGTGGGAGTCGGTAAACATTCAGTACTTC | CASSQDRLPWESVNIQYF
once | 14 | TRBJ2-5 | . | TRBV5-1 | TGCGCCAGCAGCTTGGGTGGGTACCAAGAGACCCAGTACTTC | CASSLGGYQETQYF
. | 13 | TRBJ1-3 | TRBD1 | TRBV9 | TGTGCCAGCAGCGTAACAGGGGGGAACACCATATATTTT | CASSVTGGNTIYF
. | 13 | TRBJ1-5 | TRBD1 | TRBV6-5 | TGTGCCAGCAGTTGGACAGGGGATCAGCCCCAGCATTTT | CASSWTGDQPQHF